This passage covers 31 T cell receptor beta chains from one sample sequenced in a study of blood T cells in healthy people across ages. Together with a sample-barcoded 5' primer, a J-beta primer mix was included in a second PCR lasting roughly 6 to 12 cycles. TCRdb reanalysed the 5' RACE reads using MiXCR and keeps one entry per CDR3 protein. This table has hundreds of thousands of distinct CDR3 sequences, 24% appearing once. The same data also went into a second study, on T cells of mothers and their children.

The sequencing input was blood. The receptors shown here come from a boy aged 5-17 years in good health.

The chain has TRBV19 and TRBJ2-3; 10 bases agree with TRBD1. Germline V gene sequence: CDR1 LNHDA, CDR2 SQIVND (reference sequence). V lost 4 bases and J lost 5; bases outside the gene matches: 9. There are 16 residues in the CDR3. The CDR3 loop is CASSTMTGGLGDTQYF. The CDR3 DNA is TGTGCCAGTAGTACTATGACAGGGGGCTTGGGAGATACGCAGTATTTT.

Note on this clonotype: With a much larger clone just one base away, this may be a read error. The chain recombines TRBV3-1 with TRBJ2-2, with 9 bases fitting TRBD1. The CDR3 covers 19 residues. CDR1 and CDR2 (germline): LGHDT, YNNKEL (reference sequence). CDR3 in amino acids: CANSQYTSGQGTNTGELFF. CDR3 nucleotide sequence: TGTGCCAACAGCCAATATACCTCGGGACAGGGAACGAACACCGGGGAGCTGTTTTTT. Full variable domain (missing parts from reference TRBV3-1 and TRBJ2-2): DTAVSQTPKYLVTQMGNDKSIKCEQNLGHDTMYWYKQDSKKFLKIMFSYNNKELIINETVPNRFSPKSPDKAHLNLHINSLELGDSAVYFCANSQYTSGQGTNTGELFFGEGSRLTVL.

The gene calls are TRBV18 and TRBJ2-1; the D is unclear. V was cut by 3 bases and J by 7 bases, with 7 bases left in between. CDR1 and CDR2 (germline): KGHSH, LQKENI. This CDR3 spans 12 amino acids. DNA of the CDR3: TGTGCCAGCTCACCGGTACAGAATGAGCAGTTCTTC. Its translation is CASSPVQNEQFF.

This clonotype was observed many times. This CDR3 reads CASSLGGGSFTDTQYF. CDR3 nucleotides: TGTGCCAGCAGTTTAGGAGGGGGATCGTTCACAGATACGCAGTATTTT. The rearrangement joins TRBV28 to TRBJ2-3; D assignment may be TRBD1 or TRBD2 (6 bases each). Trimming cost V 2 bases and J 2 bases, with 14 bases left between them. The germline gives CDR1 MDHEN, CDR2 SYDVKM. This CDR3 is built from 16 residues.

J is TRBJ2-5 and V is TRBV12-3 or TRBV12-4; D is perhaps TRBD2 (6 bases). The CDR3 consists of 16 residues. Trimming removed 1 base at V and 2 bases at J, with 14 bases between. The CDR3 sequence is CASSLGVLAPQETQYF. The CDR3 nucleotides read TGTGCCAGCAGTTTAGGGGTCCTAGCGCCTCAAGAGACCCAGTACTTC.

This chain uses TRBV12-3 or TRBV12-4 with TRBJ1-1; D perhaps matches TRBD1 (6 bases). The CDR3 runs 13 residues. The V end lost 1 base, the J end lost 9 bases, and 12 bases lay between the germline ends. The CDR3 coding sequence is TGTGCCAGCAGTTTAGGTGAGGGGGGTCAAGCTTTCTTT. Translating it yields CASSLGEGGQAFF.

This clonotype came up a few times. V and J are TRBV6-5 and TRBJ2-6; no clear D. The germline CDR1 and CDR2 sequences are MNHEY and SVGAGI. The CDR3 has 14 residues. V shed 7 bases and J shed 2 bases, with 9 bases lying between them. As DNA, the CDR3 is TGTGCCAGCAAGACCCAGGCTGGGGCCAACGTCCTGACTTTC. It is translated as CASKTQAGANVLTF.

This rearrangement joins TRBV12-3 or TRBV12-4 to TRBJ1-4, with D maybe TRBD1 (5 bases). CDR3 length: 12 amino acids. V dropped 7 bases and J dropped 8 bases, with 11 bases sitting between them. The CDR3 loop reads CASTDRNEKLFF. CDR3 in DNA: TGTGCCAGCACTGACAGAAACGAAAAACTGTTTTTT.

The rearrangement uses TRBV29-1 and TRBJ1-2; unclear D gene. CDR3 length: 11 residues. Trimming pared 4 bases from V and 4 bases from J, leaving 7 bases between. Per the germline V gene, CDR1 is SQVTM and CDR2 is ANQGSEA. The DNA for the CDR3 is TGCAGCGTTGCCGGGGTCTATGGCTACACCTTC. Amino acids: CSVAGVYGYTF.

The chain combines TRBV4-1 with TRBJ1-3; D is unresolved. V was pared by 0 bases and J by 4 bases, with 7 bases between. This CDR3 has 14 residues. Germline values: CDR1 MGHRA, CDR2 YSYEKL. The CDR3 loop is CASSQEAGGNTIYF. Written as DNA, the CDR3 is TGCGCCAGCAGCCAAGAGGCTGGCGGAAACACCATATATTTT.

This clonotype has only a few counts. The chain joins TRBV5-4 to TRBJ1-2; 7 bases are shared with TRBD1. The germline gives CDR1 SGHNT, CDR2 YYREEE (reference sequence). The CDR3 runs to 15 residues. Trimming took 4 bases from V and 5 from J; bases not matched to a gene: 11. In nucleotides, the CDR3 is TGTGCCAGCAGCCAGCAGGGGGGGGCGCCGTATGGCTACACCTTC. Translating it yields CASSQQGGAPYGYTF.

About this clonotype itself: This sequence may be a read error, since a much larger clone differs from it by one base. The chain joins TRBV7-2 to TRBJ2-2, with a tentative D call TRBD1 (6 bases). The CDR3 is 14 residues long. V lost 1 base and J 7 bases, leaving 10 bases between the germline ends. CDR1 SGHTA and CDR2 FQGNSA come from the germline V gene. CDR3 amino acids: CASSLDRVGGELFF. CDR3 bases: TGTGCCAGCAGCTTAGACAGGGTCGGCGGGGAGCTGTTTTTT.

This clonotype has more than one count but fewer than ten. V usage is TRBV18 and J usage is TRBJ1-5; D gene unclear. Germline V lookup: CDR1 KGHSH, CDR2 LQKENI. Trimming removed 4 bases from V and 8 bases from J, with 12 bases in between. The CDR3 covers 13 residues. The CDR3 sequence: CASSRGDYKPQHF. The CDR3 coding sequence is TGTGCCAGCTCACGGGGAGACTATAAGCCCCAGCATTTT.

This clonotype was seen more than once but under ten times. The genes are TRBV14 and TRBJ2-5; 12 nucleotides align to TRBD2. With the DNA end fitting TRBJ2-1 better, the J assignment may be wrong. The CDR3 spans 17 residues. CDR1 and CDR2 from the germline V gene are SGHDN and FVKESK. CDR3 DNA: TGTGCCAGCAGCCAAGATCCGACTAGCGGGAGCTACAATGAGCAGTTCTTC. Translating it yields CASSQDPTSGSYNEQFF.

This clonotype was detected a few times. The chain joins TRBV7-3 to TRBJ2-6; 7 bases map to TRBD2. With V trimmed by 4 bases and J by 4 bases, 4 bases remained unmatched. CDR1 and CDR2 from the germline V gene are SGHTA and FQGTGA. The CDR3 length is 15 residues. The CDR3 region is CASSSGGIGANVLTF. The CDR3 DNA reads as TGTGCCAGCAGCTCCGGGGGGATAGGGGCCAACGTCCTGACTTTC.

The chain joins TRBV6-5 to TRBJ1-1; maybe TRBD1 (5 bases). Germline values: CDR1 MNHEY, CDR2 SVGAGI. The ends were cut back, 6 bases at V and 5 bases at J, with 10 bases in the middle. The CDR3 length is 12 residues. The CDR3 is CASSPGWTEAFF. The CDR3 nucleotides read TGTGCCAGCAGCCCAGGGTGGACTGAAGCTTTCTTT.

This clonotype was detected a few times. The CDR3 bases are TGTGCCAGCAGTTTGGGTGGGACAGGGGATGGCTACACCTTC. It translates to CASSLGGTGDGYTF. The chain joins TRBV28 to TRBJ1-2, with 10 bases fitting TRBD1. CDR1 is MDHEN and CDR2 is SYDVKM in the germline V gene. The CDR3 length is 14 residues. J lost 6 bases, V lost 3 bases, and 4 bases had no gene match.

This clonotype has only a few counts. V is TRBV4-1 and J is TRBJ2-1; 12 nucleotides agree with TRBD2. TRBJ2-5 explains the end of the DNA better; the J call may be wrong. Germline V gene sequence: CDR1 MGHRA, CDR2 YSYEKL. This CDR3 spans 16 amino acids. CDR3 nucleotide sequence: TGCGCCAGCAGCCAAGGAGGACTAGCGGGACGGGAGACCCAGTACTTC. It codes for CASSQGGLAGRETQYF.

This chain uses TRBV20-1 with TRBJ1-2, with D maybe TRBD1 (5 bases). Germline CDR1 is DFQATT and CDR2 is SNEGSKA (reference sequence). The V end was cut by 6 bases, the J end by 6 bases, with 11 bases between. The CDR3 has 11 residues. The CDR3 bases are TGCAGTGCCGAACGGGACGATGGCTACACCTTC. Its protein is CSAERDDGYTF.

Ten or more counts support this clonotype. The chain is built from TRBV20-1 and TRBJ2-5; no firm D call. The CDR3 length is 10 residues. The V gene's germline CDR1 is DFQATT and CDR2 SNEGSKA (reference sequence). Deletions cut 7 bases from V and 5 bases from J, with 8 bases between. The chain's CDR3 is CSVRSETQYF. Written as DNA, the CDR3 is TGCAGTGTTCGATCGGAGACCCAGTACTTC.

The rearrangement uses TRBV4-1 and TRBJ2-7; a possible D gene is TRBD1 (5 bases). The germline gives CDR1 MGHRA, CDR2 YSYEKL. CDR3 length: 15 amino acids. Trimming left V 2 bases short and J 0 bases short, with 11 bases between. In DNA, the CDR3 is TGCGCCAGCAGCCAATATACAGGCAGCTCCTACGAGCAGTACTTC. This encodes CASSQYTGSSYEQYF.

This rearrangement joins TRBV4-1 to TRBJ1-5; unclear D gene. The CDR3 covers 14 residues. The ends were cut back, 0 bases at V and 3 bases at J, with 6 bases in the middle. Germline CDR1 and CDR2: MGHRA and YSYEKL. CDR3: CASSQDPLNQPQHF. The DNA for the CDR3 is TGCGCCAGCAGCCAAGACCCCCTCAATCAGCCCCAGCATTTT.

As to this clonotype: A much bigger clone sits one base away, suggesting this may be a read error. The V gene is TRBV29-1, the J gene TRBJ2-5, with D possibly called TRBD1 or TRBD2 (5 bases each). This CDR3 contains 12 residues. Trimming cost V 5 bases and J 1 base, with 8 bases left between them. The germline gives CDR1 SQVTM, CDR2 ANQGSEA. The DNA of the CDR3 is TGCAGCGTTCCGGGGACCCAAGAGACCCAGTACTTC. It is translated as CSVPGTQETQYF.

The table lists this clonotype with a few counts. J is TRBJ2-5 and V is TRBV6-4, with D perhaps matching TRBD1 or TRBD2 (5 bases each). The DNA end is more similar to TRBJ2-1, so the J call may be wrong. The CDR3 runs to 14 residues. Germline V lookup: CDR1 MRHNA, CDR2 SNTAGT. This CDR3 reads CASSDGARGNEQFF. The CDR3 bases are TGTGCCAGCAGTGACGGGGCCCGGGGCAATGAGCAGTTCTTC.

The chain joins TRBV29-1 to TRBJ2-7, with D possibly being TRBD1 or TRBD2 (6 bases each). Trimming took 6 bases from V and 3 from J, leaving 15 bases between them. Looked up from germline, CDR1 is SQVTM and CDR2 is ANQGSEA. CDR3 size: 13 residues. CDR3 nucleotides: TGCAGCGTGGGAGGACAGCCCAACTACGAGCAGTACTTC. This encodes CSVGGQPNYEQYF.

This clonotype has a count of ten or more. The chain links TRBV5-1 to TRBJ2-1, with D tentatively TRBD1 or TRBD2 (6 bases each). The length of the CDR3 is 15 residues. With 4 bases removed from V and 0 bases from J, the gap between germline ends came to 11 bases. Germline assignment: CDR1 SGHRS and CDR2 YFSETQ. The CDR3 DNA sequence: TGCGCCAGCAGCCGAGAGGGGGGCTCCTACAATGAGCAGTTCTTC. This sequence encodes CASSREGGSYNEQFF.

This clonotype was observed a few times. V usage is TRBV6-1 and J usage is TRBJ2-4; D not resolved. Deletions cut 4 bases from V and 12 bases from J, with 7 bases between. CDR1 is MNHNS, CDR2 SASEGT, per germline. The CDR3 spans 10 residues. The CDR3 DNA reads as TGTGCCAGCAGTGGTTCCGATCAGTACTTC. Protein: CASSGSDQYF.

The chain couples TRBV7-9 to TRBJ1-1; D possibly corresponds to TRBD1 (6 bases). Germline V CDR1 and CDR2: SEHNR, FQNEAQ (reference sequence). V lost 5 bases and J lost 1, with 14 bases in between. The length of the CDR3 is 15 residues. CDR3 in DNA: TGTGCCAGCAGCCCTCAGGGGTTGTGGAACACTGAAGCTTTCTTT. It is translated as CASSPQGLWNTEAFF. Full variable domain (remainder filled in from reference TRBV7-9 and TRBJ1-1): DTGVSQNPRHKITKRGQNVTFRCDPISEHNRLYWYRQTLGQGPEFLTYFQNEAQLEKSRLLSDRFSAERPKGSFSTLEIQRTEQGDSAMYLCASSPQGLWNTEAFFGQGTRLTVV.

The chain uses TRBV5-1 and TRBJ1-3; tentative D call: TRBD1 (5 bases). The V gene lost 4 bases and the J gene lost 0 bases, with 17 bases spanning the gap. The germline CDR1 and CDR2 sequences are SGHRS and YFSETQ. The CDR3 runs 17 residues. For the CDR3, the DNA is TGCGCCAGCAGCCTCTATTCCGGGACGAGCTCTGGAAACACCATATATTTT. Its protein product is CASSLYSGTSSGNTIYF.

Concerning this clonotype: The junction does not match germline at one end; this may be a read error. The chain recombines TRBV7-9 with TRBJ2-7; D is tentatively TRBD1 or TRBD2 (5 bases each). Germline-derived CDR1 and CDR2 are SEHNR and FQNEAQ (reference sequence). The CDR3 totals 16 residues. The CDR3 nucleotides are TGTGCCAGTAGCTTAGGGGACGGATGGAGCTCCTACGAGCAGTACTTC. Translation gives CASSLGDGWSSYEQYF.

V is TRBV12-3 or TRBV12-4 and J is TRBJ1-1; TRBD1 might be the D (6 bases). The V and J ends lost 4 bases and 1 base respectively, with 19 bases between them. The CDR3 extends over 17 amino acids. Here the CDR3 DNA reads TGTGCCAGCAGTTCCCAAAAGGGTTTAGGGGGGAACACTGAAGCTTTCTTT. Translated: CASSSQKGLGGNTEAFF.